Below, 28 T cell receptor beta chains from the same sample are listed, as sequenced in a study of cytomegalovirus exposure and HLA in healthy donors. Here immunoSEQ multiplex PCR was the method, and the copy in TCRdb shows in-frame clones only, minus some. The top ten clones hold roughly 13% of a sample with 200,000 to 250,000 clones, 75% to 90% of them seen once. Sequenced material: PBMCs. The receptor set was obtained from a woman aged 25 to 39 in good health and CMV-seropositive.

The chain joins TRBV5-4 to TRBJ2-3; TRBD2 matches 7 bases. Trimming cost V 0 bases and J 0 bases; bases outside gene matches: 7. Germline V lookup: CDR1 SGHNT, CDR2 YYREEE (reference sequence). The CDR3 runs 17 residues. CDR3 DNA: TGTGCCAGCAGCTTGGGGACCACTAGCGTAAGCACAGATACGCAGTATTTT. It specifies CASSLGTTSVSTDTQYF.

The chain is built from TRBV29-1 and TRBJ2-7, with 10 bases lining up with TRBD1. The V gene's germline CDR1 is SQVTM and CDR2 ANQGSEA. CDR3 length equals 13 residues. Trimming at V came to 6 bases and at J to 5 bases, leaving 7 bases not matched to a gene. The CDR3 DNA follows: TGCAGCGTCCATAGGGACAGGGGTCACGAGCAGTACTTC. This sequence encodes CSVHRDRGHEQYF.

The chain uses TRBV18 and TRBJ2-1; no clear D gene. The ends were cut back, 8 bases at V and 7 bases at J, with 9 bases in the middle. Germline V gives CDR1 KGHSH, CDR2 LQKENI. This CDR3 is 11 amino acids long. CDR3 residues: CASGLRNEQFF. DNA of the CDR3: TGTGCCAGCGGCCTAAGGAATGAGCAGTTCTTC.

This chain connects TRBV6-5 to TRBJ1-1, with D perhaps TRBD1 (5 bases). This CDR3 has 14 amino acids. Germline loops: CDR1 MNHEY, CDR2 SVGAGI. Deletions cut 8 bases from V and 0 bases from J, with 13 bases between. The CDR3 sequence is CASLSDSMNTEAFF. The CDR3 coding sequence is TGTGCCAGCCTTTCAGACAGCATGAACACTGAAGCTTTCTTT.

The V and J genes are TRBV5-1 and TRBJ1-4, with D maybe TRBD1 (6 bases). The germline CDR1 and CDR2 sequences are SGHRS and YFSETQ. CDR3 length: 17 amino acids. V gave up 0 bases and J gave up 3 bases, with 15 bases separating them. The CDR3, as DNA: TGCGCCAGCAGCTTGGGGACCAGGGGTTGGGCTAATGAAAAACTGTTTTTT. Protein product: CASSLGTRGWANEKLFF.

V and J are TRBV6-5 and TRBJ2-7; 8 bases align to TRBD2. Germline V lookup: CDR1 MNHEY, CDR2 SVGAGI. This CDR3 has 13 residues. Trimming at V came to 8 bases and at J to 4 bases, leaving 7 bases not matched to a gene. CDR3 residues: CASWERERYEQYF. DNA for the CDR3: TGTGCCAGCTGGGAGCGGGAGAGATACGAGCAGTACTTC.

This clone was found many times. This sequence joins TRBV6-4 and TRBJ2-3; 8 positions match TRBD2. This CDR3 spans 15 amino acids. Germline CDR1 and CDR2: MRHNA and SNTAGT. The V and J ends lost 0 bases and 4 bases, in that order; junction bases with no gene match: 3. CDR3 sequence reads: CASSDSTGGPDTQYF. The CDR3 DNA reads TGTGCCAGCAGTGACTCGACGGGAGGGCCAGATACGCAGTATTTT.

The rearrangement links TRBV5-1 to TRBJ1-2; TRBD1 matches at 8 bases. The CDR3 spans 14 residues. V shed 4 bases and J 3 bases; nucleotides not matched to a gene: 5. CDR1 and CDR2 (germline): SGHRS, YFSETQ. The CDR3 DNA reads as TGCGCCAGCAGCAAGGACAGGGCGGACTATGGCTACACCTTC. This sequence encodes CASSKDRADYGYTF.

This chain's CDR3 is CAWSVGQGAMETQYF. In DNA form, the CDR3 reads TGTGCCTGGAGTGTAGGGCAGGGGGCGATGGAGACCCAGTACTTC. The chain uses TRBV30 and TRBJ2-5, with 8 nucleotides matching TRBD1. Germline V gives CDR1 GTSNPN, CDR2 SVGIG (reference sequence). Trimming at V came to 0 bases and at J to 5 bases, leaving 8 bases not matched to a gene. The CDR3 consists of 15 residues. The whole variable domain, filled in from reference TRBV30 and TRBJ2-5, reads SQTIHQWPATLVQPVGSPLSLECTVEGTSNPNLYWYRQAAGRGLQLLFYSVGIGQISSEVPQNLSASRPQDRQFILSSKKLLLSDSGFYLCAWSVGQGAMETQYFGPGTRLLVL.

The J gene is TRBJ2-3, the V gene TRBV27; unclear D gene. Trimming shortened V by 4 bases and J by 0 bases, and 11 bases separated the two germline ends. The CDR3 consists of 15 residues. From germline, CDR1 is MNHEY and CDR2 SMNVEV (reference sequence). The CDR3 region has the DNA TGTGCCAGCAGTTCTTACCCTACTAGCACAGATACGCAGTATTTT. Amino acids: CASSSYPTSTDTQYF.

V usage is TRBV25-1 and J usage is TRBJ1-1; D is uncertain. Germline V CDR1 and CDR2: MGHDK, SYGVNS. The CDR3 runs 13 residues. V lost 4 bases and J 7 bases, leaving 13 bases between the germline ends. The CDR3: CASSVGEGSEAFF. For the CDR3, the DNA is TGTGCCAGCAGTGTTGGGGAAGGGAGTGAAGCTTTCTTT.

The gene calls are TRBV7-9 and TRBJ2-5; no clear D. CDR1 and CDR2 from the germline V gene are SEHNR and FQNEAQ (reference sequence). V lost 7 bases and J lost 4, with 10 bases in between. This CDR3 has 12 amino acids. The CDR3 is CASIPLSETQYF. The CDR3 nucleotides read TGTGCCAGCATCCCTCTGTCAGAGACCCAGTACTTC.

This chain uses TRBV7-8 with TRBJ1-1; no clear D gene. Trimming took 3 bases from V and 1 from J, leaving 12 bases between them. Germline V gene data show CDR1 as SGHVS and CDR2 as FQNEAQ. The CDR3 is 15 amino acids. The CDR3 spells CASSLIPASNTEAFF. Written as DNA, the CDR3 is TGTGCCAGCAGCTTGATTCCGGCCTCGAACACTGAAGCTTTCTTT. The variable domain in full, completed from reference TRBV7-8 and TRBJ1-1, reads GAGVSQSPRYKVAKRGQDVALRCDPISGHVSLFWYQQALGQGPEFLTYFQNEAQLDKSGLPSDRFFAERPEGSVSTLKIQRTQQEDSAVYLCASSLIPASNTEAFFGQGTRLTVV.

The CDR3 region is CASSLYQGDTQYF. The CDR3 DNA follows: TGTGCCAGCAGTCTTTACCAGGGGGATACGCAGTATTTT. The chain combines TRBV6-4 with TRBJ2-3, with a tentative D call TRBD1 (6 bases). Germline CDR1 reads MRHNA; CDR2 reads SNTAGT. This CDR3 contains 13 residues. V was trimmed by 5 bases and J by 6 bases, leaving 12 bases between them.

This clone was counted a single time. CDR3 nucleotides: TGTGCCAGCAGCTTAGCGCGGCAAAAGGGGCAGTACTTC. Translated: CASSLARQKGQYF. The chain recombines TRBV7-2 with TRBJ2-7; D is unclear. Per germline, CDR1 SGHTA and CDR2 FQGNSA. The CDR3 extends over 13 amino acids. V was cut by 0 bases and J by 9 bases, with 12 bases left in between.

The chain uses TRBV6-5 and TRBJ2-1; 7 nucleotides agree with TRBD1. J gave up 5 bases and V 2 bases, and 6 bases lay outside the gene matches. CDR3 length: 15 residues. CDR1 is MNHEY and CDR2 is SVGAGI in the germline V gene. This CDR3 reads CASSYMGQINNEQFF. CDR3 nucleotides: TGTGCCAGCAGTTACATGGGACAGATCAACAATGAGCAGTTCTTC.

This chain connects TRBV2 to TRBJ2-7; 8 nucleotides agree with TRBD2. Germline V gene lookup returns CDR1 SNHLY and CDR2 FYNNEI. The junction had 11 bases not matched to a gene; V was cut back by 7 bases and J by 0 bases. The CDR3 has 16 residues. This CDR3 reads CASNRLARKSSYEQYF. CDR3 bases: TGTGCCAGCAATAGACTAGCGCGGAAGAGCTCCTACGAGCAGTACTTC.

The genes are TRBV11-3 and TRBJ2-7; a weak D match, TRBD1 (5 bases). V was shortened by 0 bases and J by 0 bases, with 12 bases between the two germline ends. The CDR3 is 16 amino acids. The V gene's germline CDR1 is SGHNT and CDR2 YENEEA. The CDR3 DNA reads TGTGCCAGCAGCTTAGATAGGGGCGCGAGCTCCTACGAGCAGTACTTC. Translation gives CASSLDRGASSYEQYF.

The CDR3 reads CASSRDRPYEQYF. In DNA, the CDR3 is TGTGCCAGTTCCCGGGACAGACCCTACGAGCAGTACTTC. This sequence joins TRBV28 and TRBJ2-7; 7 nucleotides align to TRBD1. Germline CDR1 reads MDHEN; CDR2 reads SYDVKM. With 9 bases clipped from V and 2 bases from J, the junction kept 7 bases outside the gene matches. The CDR3 length is 13 residues.

This clone occurred a few times. The V and J genes are TRBV5-1 and TRBJ2-7; TRBD1 aligns across 11 bases. CDR1 and CDR2 (germline): SGHRS, YFSETQ. The CDR3 length is 15 residues. V was pared by 4 bases and J by 2 bases, with 5 bases of the junction left unmatched. Written as DNA, the CDR3 is TGCGCCAGCAGCCCGGGGACAGGGGGTGCCTACGAGCAGTACTTC. It encodes CASSPGTGGAYEQYF.

The chain combines TRBV27 with TRBJ1-4; 8 nucleotides match TRBD1. CDR3 length: 16 residues. Looked up from germline, CDR1 is MNHEY and CDR2 is SMNVEV (reference sequence). V dropped 1 base and J dropped 8; count of bases not matched to a gene: 9. CDR3 region: CASSLLSGGAREKLFF. In nucleotides, the CDR3 is TGTGCCAGCAGTTTATTGTCAGGGGGCGCGAGGGAAAAACTGTTTTTT.

This clone showed up just once. The chain carries TRBV7-2 and TRBJ2-7, with 9 bases aligning to TRBD1. Germline lookup yields CDR1 SGHTA and CDR2 FQGNSA. V gave up 2 bases and J gave up 6 bases; unmatched junction bases: 5. The CDR3 is made up of 14 amino acids. The DNA for the CDR3 is TGTGCCAGCAGCTTACTTGTGACAGGGGGCGAGCAGTACTTC. Its protein is CASSLLVTGGEQYF.

In this sample, this clone turned up once. V and J are TRBV6-1 and TRBJ2-3; D may be TRBD1 (5 bases). CDR3 length equals 14 residues. V was shortened by 1 base and J by 2 bases, with 7 bases between the two germline ends. Germline V lookup: CDR1 MNHNS, CDR2 SASEGT. DNA for the CDR3: TGTGCCAGCAGTGAAGGACAGCACACAGATACGCAGTATTTT. As protein: CASSEGQHTDTQYF.

J is TRBJ2-7 and V is TRBV5-4; D perhaps matches TRBD2 (6 bases). The V and J ends lost 2 bases and 3 bases respectively, with 12 bases between them. Germline CDR1 is SGHNT and CDR2 is YYREEE (reference sequence). This CDR3 is 14 amino acids long. This CDR3 is CASSFSTSRYEQYF. The CDR3 DNA sequence: TGTGCCAGCAGCTTCTCGACTAGTCGCTACGAGCAGTACTTC. The full variable domain, with the rest looked up from reference TRBV5-4 and TRBJ2-7, is ETGVTQSPTHLIKTRGQQVTLRCSSQSGHNTVSWYQQALGQGPQFIFQYYREEENGRGNFPPRFSGLQFPNYSSELNVNALELDDSALYLCASSFSTSRYEQYFGPGTRLTVT.

The gene calls are TRBV30 and TRBJ2-7, with no clear D. Trimming shortened V by 4 bases and J by 4 bases, and 11 bases separated the two germline ends. Germline V gives CDR1 GTSNPN, CDR2 SVGIG (reference sequence). There are 12 residues in the CDR3. CDR3: CAWKITQYEQYF. The CDR3 DNA reads TGTGCCTGGAAAATAACTCAATACGAGCAGTACTTC. The full variable domain, in which reference TRBV30 and TRBJ2-7 provide the parts outside the CDR3, is SQTIHQWPATLVQPVGSPLSLECTVEGTSNPNLYWYRQAAGRGLQLLFYSVGIGQISSEVPQNLSASRPQDRQFILSSKKLLLSDSGFYLCAWKITQYEQYFGPGTRLTVT.

On this clone itself: Distinct nucleotide sequences in the sample also encode this CDR3. This chain links TRBV5-1 with TRBJ1-5; D uncertain. Trimming took 2 bases from V and 4 from J, leaving 7 bases between them. The CDR3 is made up of 13 amino acids. The germline V gene encodes CDR1 SGHRS and CDR2 YFSETQ. The CDR3: CASSFGGNQPQHF. The CDR3 DNA sequence: TGCGCCAGCAGCTTTGGTGGTAATCAGCCCCAGCATTTT.

This clone was recorded at least ten times. The chain joins TRBV30 to TRBJ1-2; a weak D match, TRBD1 (5 bases). Per the germline V gene, CDR1 is GTSNPN and CDR2 is SVGIG (reference sequence). This CDR3 is built from 13 residues. V gave up 3 bases and J gave up 5 bases, with 13 bases separating them. The DNA of the CDR3 is TGTGCCTGGAGGCAGAGGGGAAATTATGGCTACACCTTC. Encoded protein: CAWRQRGNYGYTF. Filled out from reference TRBV30 and TRBJ1-2, the complete variable domain reads SQTIHQWPATLVQPVGSPLSLECTVEGTSNPNLYWYRQAAGRGLQLLFYSVGIGQISSEVPQNLSASRPQDRQFILSSKKLLLSDSGFYLCAWRQRGNYGYTFGSGTRLTVV.

The chain combines TRBV19 with TRBJ1-5; the D gene is possibly TRBD1 (5 bases). This CDR3 has 15 residues. Trimming removed 8 bases at V and 3 bases at J, with 17 bases between. Germline V gene data show CDR1 as LNHDA and CDR2 as SQIVND (reference sequence). CDR3 nucleotide sequence: TGTGCCAGTCTCCTTCGGGCAGGGTTCAATCAGCCCCAGCATTTT. Protein product: CASLLRAGFNQPQHF.